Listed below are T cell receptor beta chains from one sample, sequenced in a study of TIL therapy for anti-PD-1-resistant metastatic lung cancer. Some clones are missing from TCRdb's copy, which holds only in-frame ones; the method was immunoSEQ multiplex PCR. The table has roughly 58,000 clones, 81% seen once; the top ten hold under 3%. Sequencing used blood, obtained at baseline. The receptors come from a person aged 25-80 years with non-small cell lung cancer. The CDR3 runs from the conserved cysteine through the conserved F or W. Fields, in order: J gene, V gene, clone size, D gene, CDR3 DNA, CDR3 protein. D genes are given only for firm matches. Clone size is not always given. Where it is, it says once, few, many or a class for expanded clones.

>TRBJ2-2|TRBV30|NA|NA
TGTGCCTGGAGTGTCAGCCCTTCCACCGGGGAGCTGTTTTTT
CAWSVSPSTGELFF
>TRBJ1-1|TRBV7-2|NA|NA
TGTGCCAGCAGCTTAGGTCCCGGGGGCAACACTGAAGCTTTCTTT
CASSLGPGGNTEAFF
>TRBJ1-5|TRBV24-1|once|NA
TGTGCCACCGCCCCGGGACTGGGGAATCAGCCCCAGCATTTT
CATAPGLGNQPQHF
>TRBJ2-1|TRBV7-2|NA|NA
TGTGCCAGCAGCTTCTGGGGGAATGAGCAGTTCTTC
CASSFWGNEQFF
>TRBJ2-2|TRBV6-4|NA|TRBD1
TGTGCCAGCAGGCCGGGACAGGGGTTCACCGGGGAGCTGTTTTTT
CASRPGQGFTGELFF
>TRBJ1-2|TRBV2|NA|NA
TGTGCCAGCAGTGATAGGAGGGCGCGAGGCTACACCTTC
CASSDRRARGYTF
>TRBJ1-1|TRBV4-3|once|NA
TGCGCCAGCAGCCAAGATGTGGGTGAAGCTTTCTTT
CASSQDVGEAFF
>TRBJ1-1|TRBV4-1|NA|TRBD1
TGCGCCAGCAGCCAACAGGGGGTGTACACTGAAGCTTTCTTT
CASSQQGVYTEAFF
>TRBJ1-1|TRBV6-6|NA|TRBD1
TGTGCCAGCAGTCGAGCGGGACAGGGGGCGATGAACACTGAAGCTTTCTTT
CASSRAGQGAMNTEAFF
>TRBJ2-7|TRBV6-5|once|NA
TGTGCCAGCAGTTACTCGGGTCAGGGGACAACCTACGAGCAGTACTTC
CASSYSGQGTTYEQYF
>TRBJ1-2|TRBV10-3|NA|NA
TGTGCCATCAGCCAGGGGAAAACAGACTATGGCTACACCTTC
CAISQGKTDYGYTF
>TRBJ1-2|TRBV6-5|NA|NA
TGTGCCAGCAGTTACAGGTGGGGATACTATGGCTACACCTTC
CASSYRWGYYGYTF
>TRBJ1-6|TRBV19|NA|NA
TGTGCCAGTAGTATAGGGCGCAGGAGCTCCTATAATTCACCCCTCCACTTT
CASSIGRRSSYNSPLHF
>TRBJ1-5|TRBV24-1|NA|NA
TGTGCCACCAGTGATAGTGGGCAGACCGGCAATCAGCCCCAGCATTTT
CATSDSGQTGNQPQHF
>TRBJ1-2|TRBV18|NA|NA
TGTGCCAGCTCATCCCGGGAGCAGAACTATGGCTACACCTTC
CASSSREQNYGYTF
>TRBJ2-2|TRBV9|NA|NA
TGTGCCAGCAGCCTCGGACAGAACACCGGGGAGCTGTTTTTT
CASSLGQNTGELFF
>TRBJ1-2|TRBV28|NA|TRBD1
TGTGCCAGCAGTTTACGGACAGGGGCTAACTATGGCTACACCTTC
CASSLRTGANYGYTF
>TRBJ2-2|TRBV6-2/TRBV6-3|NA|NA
TGTGCCAGCAGTTACGGCGCGGGGGCGCTGAACACCGGGGAGCTGTTTTTT
CASSYGAGALNTGELFF